Below are 27 T cell receptor beta chains sequenced from a single sample in a study of blood T cell repertoires in COVID-19. Sequencing used immunoSEQ multiplex PCR; TCRdb keeps in-frame clones, though not all of them. The sample lists fewer than 110,000 clones; roughly 90% were seen once. The sample consisted of peripheral blood. Receptor source: a man aged 40-49 years with active or convalescent COVID-19.

This chain uses TRBV6-2 or TRBV6-3 with TRBJ1-2; D is unclear. CDR1 and CDR2 from the germline V gene are MNHEY and SVGEGT. This CDR3 contains 18 residues. V lost 6 bases and J lost 4, with 27 bases in between. CDR3 sequence reads: CASSPTGGVMLNTYGYTF. DNA of the CDR3: TGTGCCAGCAGCCCTACTGGAGGTGTGATGCTAAACACCTATGGCTACACCTTC.

CDR3 nucleotide sequence: TGTGCCAGCAGTTTTGCGACTGCGAATATCGGGGAGCTGTTTTTT. It specifies CASSFATANIGELFF. The V and J genes are TRBV28 and TRBJ2-2; D gene ambiguous. This CDR3 spans 15 amino acids. The V and J ends lost 3 bases and 7 bases respectively, with 15 bases between them. The germline CDR1 and CDR2 sequences are MDHEN and SYDVKM.

CDR3 protein: CASSPPQGPSLHF. CDR3 bases: TGTGCCAGCAGTCCACCACAGGGCCCGTCCCTCCACTTT. The gene calls are TRBV28 and TRBJ1-6, with D perhaps matching TRBD1 (6 bases). Germline V gives CDR1 MDHEN, CDR2 SYDVKM. Trimming removed 5 bases at V and 14 bases at J, with 16 bases between. This CDR3 has 13 residues.

This chain joins TRBV7-2 and TRBJ2-7, with 7 bases lining up with TRBD2. After removal of 0 bases from V and 4 bases from J, the junction contained 12 bases not matched to a gene. The CDR3 length is 17 residues. CDR1 and CDR2 (germline): SGHTA, FQGNSA. CDR3 in amino acids: CASSLAYGASGKYEQYF. The CDR3 DNA reads as TGTGCCAGCAGCTTAGCCTATGGGGCTAGCGGCAAGTACGAGCAGTACTTC.

This clone was seen a single time. This sequence joins TRBV30 and TRBJ1-1; 7 bases align to TRBD1. CDR1 GTSNPN and CDR2 SVGIG come from the germline V gene (reference sequence). The CDR3 extends over 13 amino acids. Unmatched junction bases numbered 2, after V lost 0 bases and J lost 4 bases. CDR3 nucleotide sequence: TGTGCCTGGAGTGTACAGGGGCCCACTGAAGCTTTCTTT. Its translation: CAWSVQGPTEAFF.

The rearrangement links TRBV28 to TRBJ1-1; no definite D call. Per the germline V gene, CDR1 is MDHEN and CDR2 is SYDVKM. Trimming stripped 1 base from V and 4 bases from J, with 4 bases between. This CDR3 region has 12 residues. The CDR3 here is CASSLYGTEAFF. The CDR3 DNA reads TGTGCCAGCAGTTTATACGGCACTGAAGCTTTCTTT. Full variable domain (outside the CDR3, taken from reference TRBV28 and TRBJ1-1): DVKVTQSSRYLVKRTGEKVFLECVQDMDHENMFWYRQDPGLGLRLIYFSYDVKMKEKGDIPEGYSVSREKKERFSLILESASTNQTSMYLCASSLYGTEAFFGQGTRLTVV.

The chain employs TRBV5-1 and TRBJ1-1; a weak D match, TRBD1 (6 bases). Trimming shortened V by 6 bases and J by 4 bases, and 13 bases separated the two germline ends. The CDR3 is 13 amino acids. Germline V gene lookup returns CDR1 SGHRS and CDR2 YFSETQ. In nucleotides, the CDR3 is TGCGCCAGCACCCAACAGGGTGCCACTGAAGCTTTCTTT. It yields the protein CASTQQGATEAFF.

The DNA for the CDR3 is TGTGCCAGCAGTTCCGGGACAGTGTACGAGCAGTACTTC. It translates to CASSSGTVYEQYF. This sequence joins TRBV28 and TRBJ2-7, with 7 nucleotides matching TRBD1. Germline trimming cut 4 bases from V and 4 bases from J; bases unmatched to any gene: 4. CDR1 and CDR2 from the germline V gene are MDHEN and SYDVKM. This CDR3 contains 13 residues. The full variable domain, completed using reference TRBV28 and TRBJ2-7, is DVKVTQSSRYLVKRTGEKVFLECVQDMDHENMFWYRQDPGLGLRLIYFSYDVKMKEKGDIPEGYSVSREKKERFSLILESASTNQTSMYLCASSSGTVYEQYFGPGTRLTVT.

The chain employs TRBV5-4 and TRBJ1-2, with D perhaps TRBD1 (6 bases). Germline CDR1 SGHNT, CDR2 YYREEE (reference sequence). V was clipped by 2 bases and J by 7 bases, with 12 bases between them. This CDR3 is 13 amino acids long. The CDR3 sequence is CASSFLGGGGYTF. In DNA, the CDR3 is TGTGCCAGCAGCTTTCTTGGGGGCGGTGGCTACACCTTC.

The J gene is TRBJ2-1, the V gene TRBV7-3, with TRBD2 matching over 7 bases. V shed 5 bases and J 0 bases; nucleotides not matched to a gene: 13. The germline V gene encodes CDR1 SGHTA and CDR2 FQGTGA. The CDR3 consists of 18 residues. The CDR3 nucleotides are TGTGCCAGCAGCACGGCGTCTAGCGGAGATAGCTCCTACAATGAGCAGTTCTTC. Its translation: CASSTASSGDSSYNEQFF.

This clone appeared a few times. The chain has TRBV19 and TRBJ1-1, with TRBD1 as a possible D gene (6 bases). V was trimmed by 8 bases and J by 6 bases, leaving 16 bases between them. The germline V gene has CDR1 LNHDA and CDR2 SQIVND (reference sequence). There are 13 residues in the CDR3. This chain's CDR3 is CASQLGGRAEAFF. The CDR3 DNA sequence: TGTGCCAGTCAGCTGGGGGGGCGGGCTGAAGCTTTCTTT. The variable domain in full, with the rest retrieved from reference TRBV19 and TRBJ1-1, is DGGITQSPKYLFRKEGQNVTLSCEQNLNHDAMYWYRQDPGQGLRLIYYSQIVNDFQKGDIAEGYSVSREKKESFPLTVTSAQKNPTAFYLCASQLGGRAEAFFGQGTRLTVV.

The genes are TRBV9 and TRBJ2-2; the D gene is possibly TRBD2 (5 bases). V lost 4 bases, J lost 5 bases, and 12 bases lay in between. The CDR3 contains 14 residues. From germline, CDR1 is SGDLS and CDR2 YYNGEE. The DNA for the CDR3 is TGTGCCAGCAGCTCTCGGACTGATACCGGGGAGCTGTTTTTT. Translated: CASSSRTDTGELFF.

This clone was picked up one time. J is TRBJ1-5 and V is TRBV5-4; D may be TRBD1 (6 bases). Germline loops: CDR1 SGHNT, CDR2 YYREEE (reference sequence). Trimming pared 4 bases from V and 7 bases from J, leaving 18 bases between. This CDR3 is 15 amino acids long. CDR3 region: CASSLGPGDGQPQHF. The CDR3 DNA reads TGTGCCAGCAGCCTGGGCCCAGGGGACGGCCAGCCCCAGCATTTT.

The V gene is TRBV18, the J gene TRBJ1-1; D is ambiguous. V was shortened by 2 bases and J by 0 bases, with 7 bases between the two germline ends. CDR1 KGHSH and CDR2 LQKENI come from the germline V gene. The CDR3 sequence is 14 residues long. CDR3 protein: CASSPKQLNTEAFF. CDR3 coding DNA: TGTGCCAGCTCACCAAAACAGCTGAACACTGAAGCTTTCTTT.

This chain links TRBV7-2 with TRBJ2-7; TRBD2 aligns across 11 bases. The CDR3 has 15 amino acids. Germline trimming cut 1 base from V and 6 bases from J; bases unmatched to any gene: 5. Germline lookup yields CDR1 SGHTA and CDR2 FQGNSA. The chain's CDR3 is CASSLVLAGGAEQYF. The CDR3 DNA reads TGTGCCAGCAGCTTAGTCCTAGCGGGAGGTGCCGAGCAGTACTTC.

The V gene is TRBV9, the J gene TRBJ2-2, with 13 bases aligning to TRBD2. With V trimmed by 4 bases and J by 5 bases, 8 bases remained unmatched. Germline lookup yields CDR1 SGDLS and CDR2 YYNGEE. CDR3 size: 17 residues. The DNA for the CDR3 is TGTGCCAGCAGCAGGGGACTAGCGGGAACAGGGACCGGGGAGCTGTTTTTT. It codes for CASSRGLAGTGTGELFF. Combining the CDR3 with reference TRBV9 and TRBJ2-2 gives the whole variable domain DSGVTQTPKHLITATGQRVTLRCSPRSGDLSVYWYQQSLDQGLQFLIQYYNGEERAKGNILERFSAQQFPDLHSELNLSSLELGDSALYFCASSRGLAGTGTGELFFGEGSRLTVL.

The chain is built from TRBV5-8 and TRBJ1-5; 8 positions match TRBD1. After removal of 3 bases from V and 3 bases from J, the junction contained 5 bases not matched to a gene. Germline loops: CDR1 SGHTS, CDR2 YDEGEE. The CDR3 loop spans 15 amino acids. CDR3 DNA sequence: TGTGCCAGCAGCTGGGCAGGGGGCTACAATCAGCCCCAGCATTTT. This gives the protein CASSWAGGYNQPQHF.

The chain has TRBV3-1 (or the pseudogene TRBV3-2) and TRBJ2-7; D remains ambiguous. The CDR3 is 14 residues long. V lost 4 bases and J 0 bases, leaving 10 bases between the germline ends. Per germline, CDR1 LGHDT and CDR2 YNNKEL (reference sequence). This chain's CDR3 is CASSPGYSSYEQYF. CDR3 in DNA: TGTGCCAGCAGCCCCGGTTATAGCTCCTACGAGCAGTACTTC.

CDR3 sequence (DNA): TGTGCCAGTACAGACTACTCTGGAAACACCATATATTTT. As protein: CASTDYSGNTIYF. The chain couples TRBV19 to TRBJ1-3; unclear D gene. The V end lost 7 bases, the J end lost 0 bases, and 7 bases lay between the germline ends. Germline CDR1 LNHDA, CDR2 SQIVND (reference sequence). The CDR3 has 13 amino acids.

The CDR3 sequence: CAWRTIGAETQYF. The CDR3 bases are TGTGCCTGGAGAACGATTGGGGCGGAGACCCAGTACTTC. The chain uses TRBV30 and TRBJ2-5, with D tentatively TRBD1 (5 bases). This CDR3 contains 13 residues. Germline CDR1 reads GTSNPN; CDR2 reads SVGIG (reference sequence). V was trimmed by 3 bases and J by 5 bases, leaving 13 bases between them.

The genes are TRBV4-3 and TRBJ1-2, with 10 bases lining up with TRBD1. The germline V gene encodes CDR1 LGHNA and CDR2 YSLEER. This CDR3 has 15 amino acids. Trimming removed 4 bases from V and 8 bases from J; junction bases left unmatched: 10. The CDR3 here is CASSPGQGTEGGYTF. The CDR3 DNA reads as TGCGCCAGCAGCCCGGGACAGGGGACCGAGGGGGGCTACACCTTC.

This clone was observed once. The chain joins TRBV6-2 or TRBV6-3 to TRBJ1-5; maybe TRBD1 (5 bases). The germline V and J ends were trimmed by 6 bases and 2 bases, with 14 bases remaining between them. Per germline, CDR1 MNHEY and CDR2 SVGEGT. CDR3 length equals 15 residues. This chain's CDR3 is CASSGTEGGNQPQHF. CDR3 nucleotides: TGTGCCAGCAGCGGTACTGAAGGGGGCAATCAGCCCCAGCATTTT.

V gene TRBV7-2 combines with J gene TRBJ1-3, with D perhaps TRBD1 (5 bases). CDR1 SGHTA and CDR2 FQGNSA come from the germline V gene. This CDR3 is 16 amino acids long. V lost 4 bases and J 1 base, leaving 14 bases between the germline ends. DNA of the CDR3: TGTGCCAGCAGCTCCAGGGAACAGGTTTCTGGAAACACCATATATTTT. The encoded protein is CASSSREQVSGNTIYF.

In its sample, this clone was seen once. The chain carries TRBV10-1 and TRBJ2-1, with a possible D match to TRBD1 (5 bases). Germline V gene data show CDR1 as WNHNN and CDR2 as SYGVQD (reference sequence). V gave up 5 bases and J gave up 1 base, with 9 bases separating them. The CDR3 runs to 14 residues. The CDR3 region has the DNA TGCGCCAGCAGTAAGGGGTATTCCTACAATGAGCAGTTCTTC. Its protein product is CASSKGYSYNEQFF.

V gene TRBV4-2 combines with J gene TRBJ1-2; D is undetermined. Germline loops: CDR1 LGHNA, CDR2 YNFKEQ. V lost 0 bases and J lost 5, with 16 bases in between. The CDR3 length is 16 residues. The CDR3 reads CASSQEQRDFLYGYTF. The CDR3 DNA follows: TGTGCCAGCAGCCAAGAGCAGAGGGATTTTCTTTATGGCTACACCTTC.

The rearrangement uses TRBV15 and TRBJ2-7; D not certain. Germline V CDR1 and CDR2: LNHNV, YYDKDF (reference sequence). The CDR3 has 13 amino acids. The V end was cut by 0 bases, the J end by 1 base, with 4 bases between. CDR3 in DNA: TGTGCCACCAGCAGAGATCTTTCCTACGAGCAGTACTTC. Its translation: CATSRDLSYEQYF. The full variable domain, in which reference TRBV15 and TRBJ2-7 provide the parts outside the CDR3, is DAMVIQNPRYQVTQFGKPVTLSCSQTLNHNVMYWYQQKSSQAPKLLFHYYDKDFNNEADTPDNFQSRRPNTSFCFLDIRSPGLGDTAMYLCATSRDLSYEQYFGPGTRLTVT.

V and J are TRBV6-6 and TRBJ1-1, with 9 bases lining up with TRBD1. After removal of 6 bases from V and 1 base from J, the junction contained 3 bases not matched to a gene. From germline, CDR1 is MNHNY and CDR2 SVGAGI (reference sequence). The CDR3 loop spans 14 amino acids. As DNA, the CDR3 is TGTGCCAGCAGGGGGACAGGGAAGAACACTGAAGCTTTCTTT. This sequence encodes CASRGTGKNTEAFF.